This T cell receptor (beta chain) was sequenced for a study of T-cell memory formation after mild COVID-19. Study-wide results and caveats: Mainly in CM and EM were contracting CD4+ clones; CD8+ were in EMRA.

As concerns this clonotype: Its specificity is not known.

The 5'RACE method, run with constant-segment primers, produced TCR alpha and TCR beta cDNA libraries (carrying sample barcodes and UMIs). From the 5' RACE reads, TCRdb called clonotypes with MiXCR, one entry per CDR3 protein. The sample holds over 150,000 distinct CDR3 sequences, 10% to 15% seen once. The sample taken for sequencing was PBMCs or a T cell subset sorted from them (not recorded which). This receptor was taken from a man aged 18 to 30 who had mild COVID-19 (a few samples of this study predate the infection). Cell type and time point are not known.

The CDR3 region is CSANPKTDQPQHF. In DNA form, the CDR3 reads TGCAGTGCTAACCCTAAGACAGATCAGCCCCAGCATTTT. The rearrangement joins TRBV20-1 to TRBJ1-5; tentative D call: TRBD1 (5 bases). There are 13 residues in the CDR3. The V end was cut by 4 bases, the J end by 5 bases, with 12 bases between. Germline V lookup: CDR1 DFQATT, CDR2 SNEGSKA (reference sequence).